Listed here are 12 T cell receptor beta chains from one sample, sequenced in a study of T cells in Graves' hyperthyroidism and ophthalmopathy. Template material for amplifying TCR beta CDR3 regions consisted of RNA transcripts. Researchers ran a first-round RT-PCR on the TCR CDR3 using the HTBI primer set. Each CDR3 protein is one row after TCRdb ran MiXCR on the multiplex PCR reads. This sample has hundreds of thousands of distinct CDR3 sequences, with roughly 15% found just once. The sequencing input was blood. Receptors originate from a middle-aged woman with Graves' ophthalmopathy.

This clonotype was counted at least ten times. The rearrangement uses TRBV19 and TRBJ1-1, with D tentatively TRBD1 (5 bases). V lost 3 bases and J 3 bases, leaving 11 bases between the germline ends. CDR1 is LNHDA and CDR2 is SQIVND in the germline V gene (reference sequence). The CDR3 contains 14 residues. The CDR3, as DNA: TGTGCCAGTAGTATCACAGGTTTGGACACTGAAGCTTTCTTT. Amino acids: CASSITGLDTEAFF.

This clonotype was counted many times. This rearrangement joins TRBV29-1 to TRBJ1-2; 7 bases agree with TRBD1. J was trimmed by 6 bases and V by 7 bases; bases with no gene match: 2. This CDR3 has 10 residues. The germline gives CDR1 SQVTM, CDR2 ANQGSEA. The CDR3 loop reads CSAGTDGYTF. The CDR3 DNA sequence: TGCAGCGCCGGGACAGATGGCTACACCTTC.

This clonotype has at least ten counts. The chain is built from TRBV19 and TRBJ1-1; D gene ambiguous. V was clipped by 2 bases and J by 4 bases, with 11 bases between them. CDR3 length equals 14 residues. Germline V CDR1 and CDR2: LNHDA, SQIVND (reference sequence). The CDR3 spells CASSIPREGTEAFF. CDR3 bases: TGTGCCAGTAGTATACCTCGAGAGGGCACTGAAGCTTTCTTT.

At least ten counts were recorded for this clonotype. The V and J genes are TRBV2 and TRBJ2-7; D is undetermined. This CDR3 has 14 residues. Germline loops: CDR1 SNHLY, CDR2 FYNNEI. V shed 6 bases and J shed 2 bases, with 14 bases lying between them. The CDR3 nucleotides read TGTGCCAGCAGCGCCCGCGGCGAGACCTACGAGCAGTACTTC. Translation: CASSARGETYEQYF. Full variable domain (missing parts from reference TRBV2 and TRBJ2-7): EPEVTQTPSHQVTQMGQEVILRCVPISNHLYFYWYRQILGQKVEFLVSFYNNEISEKSEIFDDQFSVERPDGSNFTLKIRSTKLEDSAMYFCASSARGETYEQYFGPGTRLTVT.

The CDR3 reads CASSHGPKGDTQYF. In nucleotides, the CDR3 is TGCGCCAGCAGCCACGGGCCGAAGGGGGATACGCAGTATTTT. The chain combines TRBV4-1 with TRBJ2-3; possibly TRBD1 for D (5 bases). The CDR3 extends over 14 amino acids. CDR1 is MGHRA, CDR2 YSYEKL, per germline. Trimming removed 3 bases at V and 6 bases at J, with 13 bases between.

DNA for the CDR3: TGTGCCAGCAGTGCTCAAAGAGCGGGGTCGCAAGAGACCCAGTACTTC. Translated, it gives CASSAQRAGSQETQYF. The chain carries TRBV6-1 and TRBJ2-5, with 7 bases lining up with TRBD2. This CDR3 contains 16 residues. V was clipped by 4 bases and J by 2 bases; unmatched bases: 10. From germline, CDR1 is MNHNS and CDR2 SASEGT.

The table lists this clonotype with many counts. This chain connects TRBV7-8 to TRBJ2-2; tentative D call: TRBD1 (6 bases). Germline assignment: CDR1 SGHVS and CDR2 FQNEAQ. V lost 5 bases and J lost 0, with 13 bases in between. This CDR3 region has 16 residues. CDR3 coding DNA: TGTGCCAGCAGCGAACTATCAGGGGCGAACACCGGGGAGCTGTTTTTT. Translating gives CASSELSGANTGELFF.

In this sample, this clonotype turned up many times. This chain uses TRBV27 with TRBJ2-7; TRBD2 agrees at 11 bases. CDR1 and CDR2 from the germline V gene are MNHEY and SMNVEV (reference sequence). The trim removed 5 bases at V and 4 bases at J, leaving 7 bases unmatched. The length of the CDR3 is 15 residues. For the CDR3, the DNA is TGTGCCAGCAGTACGGGACTAGCGGTAGCATACGAGCAGTACTTC. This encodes CASSTGLAVAYEQYF.

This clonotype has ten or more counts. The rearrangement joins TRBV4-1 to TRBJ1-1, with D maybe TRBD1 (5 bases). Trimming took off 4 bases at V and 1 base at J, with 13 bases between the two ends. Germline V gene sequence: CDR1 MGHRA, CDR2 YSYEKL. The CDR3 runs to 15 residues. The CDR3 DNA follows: TGCGCCAGCAGCCCGACAGAGAGCTCGAACACTGAAGCTTTCTTT. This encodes CASSPTESSNTEAFF.

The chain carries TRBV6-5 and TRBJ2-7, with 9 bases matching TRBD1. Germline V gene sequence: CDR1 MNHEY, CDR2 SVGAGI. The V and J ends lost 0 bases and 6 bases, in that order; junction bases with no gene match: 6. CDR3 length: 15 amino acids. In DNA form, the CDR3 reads TGTGCCAGCAGTTACTCGGGACAGGGTGTGGGCGAGCAGTACTTC. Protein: CASSYSGQGVGEQYF.

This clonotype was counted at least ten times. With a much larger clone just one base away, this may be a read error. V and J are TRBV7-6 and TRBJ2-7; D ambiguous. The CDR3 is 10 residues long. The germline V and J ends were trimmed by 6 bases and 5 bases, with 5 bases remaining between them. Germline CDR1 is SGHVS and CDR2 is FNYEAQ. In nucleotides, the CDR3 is TGTGCCAGCAGTATTGACGAGCAGTACTTC. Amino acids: CASSIDEQYF.

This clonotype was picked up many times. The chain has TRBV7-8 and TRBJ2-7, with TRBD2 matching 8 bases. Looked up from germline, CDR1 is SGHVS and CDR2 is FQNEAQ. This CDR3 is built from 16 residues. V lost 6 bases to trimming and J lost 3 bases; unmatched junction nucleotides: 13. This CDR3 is CASRPYGAGERYEQYF. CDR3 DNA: TGTGCCAGCAGGCCCTATGGAGCGGGAGAACGCTACGAGCAGTACTTC. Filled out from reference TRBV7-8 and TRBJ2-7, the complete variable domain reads GAGVSQSPRYKVAKRGQDVALRCDPISGHVSLFWYQQALGQGPEFLTYFQNEAQLDKSGLPSDRFFAERPEGSVSTLKIQRTQQEDSAVYLCASRPYGAGERYEQYFGPGTRLTVT.